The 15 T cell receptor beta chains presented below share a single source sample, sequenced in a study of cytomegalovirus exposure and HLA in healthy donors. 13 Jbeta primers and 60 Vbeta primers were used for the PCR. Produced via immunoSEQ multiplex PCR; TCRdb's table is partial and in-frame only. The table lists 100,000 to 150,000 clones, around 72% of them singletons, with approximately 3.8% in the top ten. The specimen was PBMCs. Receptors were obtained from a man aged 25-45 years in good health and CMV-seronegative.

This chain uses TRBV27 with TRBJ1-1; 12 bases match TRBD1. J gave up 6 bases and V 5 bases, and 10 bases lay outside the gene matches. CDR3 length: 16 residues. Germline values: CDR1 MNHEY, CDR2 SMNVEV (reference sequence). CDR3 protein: CASSLGQGARSAEAFF. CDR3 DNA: TGTGCCAGCAGTCTGGGACAGGGGGCGCGTAGCGCTGAAGCTTTCTTT.

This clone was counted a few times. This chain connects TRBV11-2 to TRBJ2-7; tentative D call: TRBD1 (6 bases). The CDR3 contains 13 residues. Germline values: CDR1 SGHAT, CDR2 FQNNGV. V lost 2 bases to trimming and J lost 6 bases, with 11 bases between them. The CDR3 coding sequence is TGTGCCAGCAGCTTATACAGGGCGGGCGAGCAGTACTTC. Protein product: CASSLYRAGEQYF.

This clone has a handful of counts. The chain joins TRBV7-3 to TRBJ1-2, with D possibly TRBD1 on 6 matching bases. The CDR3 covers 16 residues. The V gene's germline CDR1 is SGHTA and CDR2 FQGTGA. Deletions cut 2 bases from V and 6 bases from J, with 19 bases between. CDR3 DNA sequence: TGTGCCAGCAGCTTACGAAATGCCAGGGGAGCTGATGGCTACACCTTC. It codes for CASSLRNARGADGYTF. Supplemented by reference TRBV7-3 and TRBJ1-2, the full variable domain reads GAGVSQTPSNKVTEKGKYVELRCDPISGHTALYWYRQSLGQGPEFLIYFQGTGAADDSGLPNDRFFAVRPEGSVSTLKIQRTERGDSAVYLCASSLRNARGADGYTFGSGTRLTVV.

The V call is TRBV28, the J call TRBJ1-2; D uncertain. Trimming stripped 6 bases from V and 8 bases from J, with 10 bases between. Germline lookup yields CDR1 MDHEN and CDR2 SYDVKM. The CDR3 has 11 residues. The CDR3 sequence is CASRRLEGYTF. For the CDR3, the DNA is TGTGCCAGCAGACGACTAGAGGGCTACACCTTC.

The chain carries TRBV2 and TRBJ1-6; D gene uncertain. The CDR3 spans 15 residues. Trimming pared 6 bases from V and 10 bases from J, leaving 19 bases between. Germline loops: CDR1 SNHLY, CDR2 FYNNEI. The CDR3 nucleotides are TGTGCCAGCAGACAGAGTGATGTTGTTGGATCACCCCTCCACTTT. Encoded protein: CASRQSDVVGSPLHF.

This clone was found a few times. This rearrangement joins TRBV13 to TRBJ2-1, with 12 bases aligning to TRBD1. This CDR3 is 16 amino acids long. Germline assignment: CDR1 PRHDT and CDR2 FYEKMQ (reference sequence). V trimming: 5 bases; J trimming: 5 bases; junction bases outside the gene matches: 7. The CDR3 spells CASSLWGQGAHNEQFF. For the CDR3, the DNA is TGTGCCAGCAGCCTTTGGGGACAGGGGGCTCACAATGAGCAGTTCTTC.

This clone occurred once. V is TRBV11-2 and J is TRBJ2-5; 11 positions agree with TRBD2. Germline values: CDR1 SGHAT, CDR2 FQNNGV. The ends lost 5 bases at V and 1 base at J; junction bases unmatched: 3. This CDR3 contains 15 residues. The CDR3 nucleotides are TGTGCCAGCAGCCCTAGCGGGGGGTTCCAAGAGACCCAGTACTTC. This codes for CASSPSGGFQETQYF.

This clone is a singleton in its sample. The CDR3 sequence is CSVAPRQGNGYTF. The CDR3 DNA sequence: TGCAGCGTCGCTCCGAGACAGGGGAATGGCTACACCTTC. The chain carries TRBV29-1 and TRBJ1-2, with 8 bases that match TRBD1. Germline assignment: CDR1 SQVTM and CDR2 ANQGSEA. Trimming took 6 bases from V and 6 from J; bases not matched to a gene: 9. CDR3 length equals 13 residues.

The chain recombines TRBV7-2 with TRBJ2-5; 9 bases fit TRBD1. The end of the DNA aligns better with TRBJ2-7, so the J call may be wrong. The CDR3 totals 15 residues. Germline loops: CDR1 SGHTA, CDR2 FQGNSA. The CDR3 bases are TGTGCCAGCAGCTACGACGGGACAGGGTCCTACGAGCAGTACTTC. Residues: CASSYDGTGSYEQYF.

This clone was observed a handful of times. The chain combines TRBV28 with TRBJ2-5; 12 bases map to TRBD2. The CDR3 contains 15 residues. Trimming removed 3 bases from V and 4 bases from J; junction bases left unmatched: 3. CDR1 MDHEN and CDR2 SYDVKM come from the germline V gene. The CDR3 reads CASSFPSGGAETQYF. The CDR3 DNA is TGTGCCAGCAGTTTCCCTAGCGGGGGGGCAGAGACCCAGTACTTC.

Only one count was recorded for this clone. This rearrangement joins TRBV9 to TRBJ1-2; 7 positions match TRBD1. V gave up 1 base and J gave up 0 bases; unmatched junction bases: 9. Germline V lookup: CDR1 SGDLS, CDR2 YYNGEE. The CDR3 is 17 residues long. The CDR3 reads CASSVSGQTNTNYGYTF. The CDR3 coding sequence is TGTGCCAGCAGCGTATCGGGACAGACAAATACTAACTATGGCTACACCTTC.

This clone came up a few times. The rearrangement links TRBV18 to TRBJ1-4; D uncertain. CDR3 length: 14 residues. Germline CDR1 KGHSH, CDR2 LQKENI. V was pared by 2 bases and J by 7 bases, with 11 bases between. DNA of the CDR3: TGTGCCAGCTCACCAGAACTCGCTAGTGAAAAACTGTTTTTT. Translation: CASSPELASEKLFF.

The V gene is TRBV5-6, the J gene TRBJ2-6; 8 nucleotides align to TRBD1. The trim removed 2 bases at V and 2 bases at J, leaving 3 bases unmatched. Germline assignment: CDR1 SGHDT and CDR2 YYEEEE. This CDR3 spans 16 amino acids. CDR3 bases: TGTGCCAGCAGCTTTGACAGGGGTACTGGGGCCAACGTCCTGACTTTC. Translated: CASSFDRGTGANVLTF.

CDR3 bases: TGTGCCAGCAGCTTAGATGGGGGGTCAGGCACTGAAGCTTTCTTT. Protein: CASSLDGGSGTEAFF. This sequence joins TRBV7-2 and TRBJ1-1; D may be TRBD1 (5 bases). V lost 1 base, J lost 4 bases, and 13 bases lay in between. The CDR3 consists of 15 residues. The V gene's germline CDR1 is SGHTA and CDR2 FQGNSA. The full variable domain, its missing parts supplied by reference TRBV7-2 and TRBJ1-1, is GAGVSQSPSNKVTEKGKDVELRCDPISGHTALYWYRQSLGQGLEFLIYFQGNSAPDKSGLPSDRFSAERTGGSVSTLTIQRTQQEDSAVYLCASSLDGGSGTEAFFGQGTRLTVV.

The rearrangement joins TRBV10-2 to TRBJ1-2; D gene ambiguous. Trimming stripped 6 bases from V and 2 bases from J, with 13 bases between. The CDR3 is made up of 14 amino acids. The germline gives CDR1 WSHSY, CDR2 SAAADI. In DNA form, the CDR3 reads TGCGCCAGCAGGGACTACATCGGAAACTATGGCTACACCTTC. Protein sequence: CASRDYIGNYGYTF.